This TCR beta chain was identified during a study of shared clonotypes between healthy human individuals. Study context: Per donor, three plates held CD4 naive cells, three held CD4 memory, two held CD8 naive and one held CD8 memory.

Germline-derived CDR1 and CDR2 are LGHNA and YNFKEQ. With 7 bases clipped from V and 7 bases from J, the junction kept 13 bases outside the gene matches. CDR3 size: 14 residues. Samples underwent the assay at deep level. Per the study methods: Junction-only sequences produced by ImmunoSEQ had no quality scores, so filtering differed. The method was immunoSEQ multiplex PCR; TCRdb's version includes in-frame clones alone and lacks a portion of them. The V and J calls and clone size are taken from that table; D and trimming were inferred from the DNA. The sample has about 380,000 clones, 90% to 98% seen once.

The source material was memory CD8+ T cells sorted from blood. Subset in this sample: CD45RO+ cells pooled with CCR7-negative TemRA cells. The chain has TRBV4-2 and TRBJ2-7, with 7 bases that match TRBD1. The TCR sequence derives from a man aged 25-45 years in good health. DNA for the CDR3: TGTGCCAGCACCGCAGAGACAGGGTTGGTAGAGCAGTACTTC. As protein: CASTAETGLVEQYF.